This is a list of T cell receptor beta chains from one sample in a study of T cells in Graves' hyperthyroidism and ophthalmopathy. TCRdb called the multiplex PCR reads again in MiXCR, with one record for every CDR3 protein. The sample consists of about 640,000 distinct CDR3 sequences, less than 25% of them appearing once. The sample taken for sequencing was blood. These receptors were collected from a man in his thirties or forties with Graves' ophthalmopathy. Both conserved end residues are part of each CDR3. A D gene is named only where the DNA matches it firmly. Size is stated for part of the rows, as once, few or many counts, or as a class when the clone is expanded.

TRBV5-1	TRBJ1-2	.	many	15	TGCGCCAGCAGCTTAATCGGGCCGGACGCGGGTGGCTACACCTTC	CASSLIGPDAGGYTF
TRBV11-2	TRBJ2-5	TRBD2	many	12	TGTGCCAGCAGCCGGGGGGACCGGACCCAGTACTTC	CASSRGDRTQYF
TRBV5-1	TRBJ2-1	TRBD2	.	15	TGCGCCAGCCGATCTAGCGGGAGCCCTAACAATGAGCAGTTCTTC	CASRSSGSPNNEQFF
TRBV4-1	TRBJ2-3	.	few	16	TGCGCCAGCGCCTCAGCCGTCTCGGGCAACACAGATACGCAGTATTTT	CASASAVSGNTDTQYF
TRBV6-1	TRBJ2-1	TRBD2	.	17	TGTGCCAGCAGTTCTGGACTAGCGGGATCGGCGCCGGATGAGCAGTTCTTC	CASSSGLAGSAPDEQFF
TRBV30	TRBJ1-4	.	many	15	TGTGCCTGGAGTGTACCGGACAGCCTTAATGAAAAACTGTTTTTT	CAWSVPDSLNEKLFF
TRBV28	TRBJ2-4	.	.	13	TGTGCCAGCAGGGGGCACGGAAAAAACATTCAGTACTTC	CASRGHGKNIQYF
TRBV7-9	TRBJ2-3	.	.	15	TGTGCCAGCAGCTTTTGGTATAGCGGAACAGATACGCAGTATTTT	CASSFWYSGTDTQYF
TRBV6-2/TRBV6-3	TRBJ2-7	.	.	14	TGTGCCAGCAGTTACTCGACTAGCTCCTACGAGCAGTACTTC	CASSYSTSSYEQYF
TRBV11-2	TRBJ2-7	TRBD2	.	18	TGTGCCAGCAGCTTAGGCGGTCCCGGACTAGCGGGTCGGTACGAGCAGTACTTC	CASSLGGPGLAGRYEQYF
TRBV7-3	TRBJ2-1	.	few	15	TGTGCCAGCAGCCCCAGGGAGACTGGGGTCAATGAGCAGTTCTTC	CASSPRETGVNEQFF
TRBV5-5	TRBJ2-5	TRBD2	few	18	TGTGCCAGCAGCTTGGCCCGTCTAGCGGGACCCTTGCAAGAGACCCAGTACTTC	CASSLARLAGPLQETQYF
TRBV14	TRBJ2-2	.	.	16	TGTGCCAGCAGCCAAAGGGGCTCCGGGAACACCGGGGAGCTGTTTTTT	CASSQRGSGNTGELFF
TRBV7-7	TRBJ2-1	.	few	12	TGTGCTAGCAGCTCCAGCCTTGGTGAGCAGTTCTTC	CASSSSLGEQFF
TRBV25-1	TRBJ2-3	TRBD1	few	16	TGTGCCAGCAGTGATCCGACAGGGGCTAGCACAGATACGCAGTATTTT	CASSDPTGASTDTQYF
TRBV29-1	TRBJ2-7	TRBD2	many	14	TGCAGCACGAGAAGCGGGAGCGCTTCCTACGAGCAGTACTTC	CSTRSGSASYEQYF
TRBV20-1	TRBJ1-2	.	.	12	TGCAGTGCTCTGGACGACGGGGGTGGCTACACCTTC	CSALDDGGGYTF
TRBV6-5	TRBJ2-7	.	few	15	TGTGCCAGCAGTTACTCTGGCAGCAACTCCTACGAGCAGTACTTC	CASSYSGSNSYEQYF
TRBV20-1	TRBJ2-3	.	many	15	TGCAGTGCTAGAGATGTCCTCTTTAGCACAGATACGCAGTATTTT	CSARDVLFSTDTQYF
TRBV29-1	TRBJ2-1	.	.	14	TGCAGCGTTAGTGAACTAGTCTCTTACAATGAGCAGTTCTTC	CSVSELVSYNEQFF
TRBV6-6	TRBJ1-6	TRBD1	.	15	TGTGCCAGCAGTTACTCGGGGACAGGGGGCTGGCCCCTCCACTTT	CASSYSGTGGWPLHF
TRBV7-9	TRBJ1-2	.	.	15	TGTGCCAGCAGCTTAGAGCGGGGGCCGTTGAATGGCTACACCTTC	CASSLERGPLNGYTF
TRBV15	TRBJ2-1	.	few	16	TGTGCCACCAGCAGATATCTCGGGACGGTCTACAATGAGCAGTTCTTC	CATSRYLGTVYNEQFF
TRBV20-1	TRBJ2-3	.	few	14	TGCAGTGCTACTATCAACGGGCACACAGATACGCAGTATTTT	CSATINGHTDTQYF
TRBV7-8	TRBJ1-5	.	many	15	TGTGCCAGCAGCTTAGCGCTCGTGGGGAATCAGCCCCAGCATTTT	CASSLALVGNQPQHF
TRBV30	TRBJ2-1	TRBD2	few	15	TGTGCCTGGAGTGTAAGTTCGGGACTAGCAAATGAGCAGTTCTTC	CAWSVSSGLANEQFF
TRBV5-6	TRBJ2-1	TRBD1	.	16	TGTGCCAGCAGCTCGGAGGGACAGGGGCTGCGTGATGAGCAGTTCTTC	CASSSEGQGLRDEQFF
TRBV6-1	TRBJ2-1	.	.	17	TGTGCCAGCAGTTCCCCCTTCCCTAGCGATTTTCCGAATGAGCAGTTCTTC	CASSSPFPSDFPNEQFF
TRBV5-8	TRBJ2-2	.	few	11	TGTGCCAGCAGCTTAGGGACAGAGCTGTTTTTT	CASSLGTELFF
TRBV11-2	TRBJ2-1	.	.	15	TGTGCCAGCAGCGTTCGGGGGGCCCCCTACAATGAGCAGTTCTTC	CASSVRGAPYNEQFF
TRBV7-2	TRBJ2-5	TRBD1	many	15	TGTGCCAGCAGCCCGAACAGGGGGCCCCAAGAGACCCAGTACTTC	CASSPNRGPQETQYF
TRBV12-3/TRBV12-4	TRBJ2-1	.	many	15	TGTGCCAGCAGTCCGAGCGGAGGTAACTACAATGAGCAGTTCTTC	CASSPSGGNYNEQFF
TRBV20-1	TRBJ2-1	TRBD2	.	15	TGCAGTGCTAGAGATTCTCGCGGGAGGTACAATGAGCAGTTCTTC	CSARDSRGRYNEQFF
TRBV2	TRBJ1-1	.	many	13	TGTGCCAGCAGAGATAACAGGGAGACTGAAGCTTTCTTT	CASRDNRETEAFF
TRBV9	TRBJ2-2	.	.	14	TGTGCCAGCAGCGTAAGACACAACACCGGGGAGCTGTTTTTT	CASSVRHNTGELFF
TRBV3-1	TRBJ1-1	.	.	15	TGTGCCAGCAGTCATTTAGGACCGCTTGGCGCTGAAGCTTTCTTT	CASSHLGPLGAEAFF
TRBV27	TRBJ2-1	TRBD2	many	17	TGTGCCAGCAGTAACAGATGGGGGACTAGCGGATACAATGAGCAGTTCTTC	CASSNRWGTSGYNEQFF
TRBV12-3/TRBV12-4	TRBJ1-1	.	.	12	TGTGCCAGCAGTTTCCAGGGACACGAAGCTTTCTTT	CASSFQGHEAFF
TRBV7-2	TRBJ1-4	TRBD1	few	15	TGTGCCAGCAGCTCACAACAGGGGGCGGTTGAAAAACTGTTTTTT	CASSSQQGAVEKLFF
TRBV20-1	TRBJ2-2	TRBD2	.	14	TGCAGTGCTAGACTAGCGGGAGGAATCGGGGAGCTGTTTTTT	CSARLAGGIGELFF
TRBV5-1	TRBJ2-1	.	many	15	TGCGCCAGCAGCCGGGACACGAGCTCCTACAATGAGCAGTTCTTC	CASSRDTSSYNEQFF
TRBV29-1	TRBJ2-1	.	few	15	TGCAGCGTGGGGGGTAGCGATCGACTGGGCAATGAGCAGTTCTTC	CSVGGSDRLGNEQFF
TRBV7-9	TRBJ2-1	TRBD2	.	18	TGTGCCAGCAGCTTAGAGGCTAGCGGGTGGGTGGGTTCTAATGAGCAGTTCTTC	CASSLEASGWVGSNEQFF
TRBV10-3	TRBJ2-7	.	.	12	TGTGCCATCCTGGGGGAGCCGGGGGAGCAGTACTTC	CAILGEPGEQYF
TRBV12-3/TRBV12-4	TRBJ1-2	.	.	13	TGTGCCAGCAGTTTCGGAGCTAACTATGGCTACGCCTTC	CASSFGANYGYAF
TRBV12-3/TRBV12-4	TRBJ2-7	.	many	13	TGTGCCAGCAGTTTAGGACCGGAGACCCTAATGTACTTC	CASSLGPETLMYF